The 17 T cell receptor beta chains below come from one sample, sequenced in a study of blood T cell repertoires in COVID-19. Profiling relied on immunoSEQ multiplex PCR, and the TCRdb table lists in-frame clones only, not all of them. Of roughly 120,000 clones in the sample, approximately 74% were seen once. Sequences were obtained from peripheral blood. The receptors shown here come from a man at least 80 years old with COVID-19, enrolled during active disease.

This clone occurred many times. The rearrangement uses TRBV13 and TRBJ1-6, with a possible D match to TRBD1 (6 bases). V shed 1 base and J shed 7 bases, with 11 bases lying between them. CDR1 PRHDT and CDR2 FYEKMQ come from the germline V gene (reference sequence). The CDR3 is made up of 15 amino acids. The CDR3 is CASSLVGTRNSPLHF. The CDR3 DNA follows: TGTGCCAGCAGCTTAGTCGGGACAAGGAATTCACCCCTCCACTTT.

The V gene is TRBV27, the J gene TRBJ2-5, with 8 bases aligning to TRBD2. The J segment lost 3 bases and the V segment lost 3 bases, leaving 6 bases of the junction unmatched. CDR1 is MNHEY and CDR2 is SMNVEV in the germline V gene (reference sequence). The length of the CDR3 is 15 residues. CDR3 DNA sequence: TGTGCCAGCAGTTTTTTTAGCGGGAAAAAAGAGACCCAGTACTTC. This encodes CASSFFSGKKETQYF.

The chain employs TRBV5-4 and TRBJ2-5, with TRBD2 identical over 7 bases. Germline values: CDR1 SGHNT, CDR2 YYREEE (reference sequence). The CDR3 sequence is 15 residues long. V lost 6 bases to trimming and J lost 5 bases; unmatched junction nucleotides: 13. The CDR3 protein is CASTPGAGVRETQYF. For the CDR3, the DNA is TGTGCCAGCACCCCCGGGGCGGGAGTGAGGGAGACCCAGTACTTC.

This chain uses TRBV12-3 or TRBV12-4 with TRBJ1-1; 9 bases align to TRBD1. The CDR3 extends over 13 amino acids. J lost 6 bases, V lost 3 bases, and 2 bases had no gene match. CDR3 in DNA: TGTGCCAGCAGTTTCAACAGGGGGCCTGAAGCTTTCTTT. Amino acids: CASSFNRGPEAFF.

This clone appeared a few times. This chain connects TRBV7-9 to TRBJ1-4; D is undetermined. Germline CDR1 reads SEHNR; CDR2 reads FQNEAQ (reference sequence). The CDR3 totals 15 residues. V was pared by 1 base and J by 7 bases, with 13 bases between. Here the CDR3 reads CASSLVWEFGEKLFF. CDR3 coding DNA: TGTGCCAGCAGCTTAGTCTGGGAGTTCGGTGAAAAACTGTTTTTT.

This chain uses TRBV28 with TRBJ1-3, with unresolved D. The CDR3 is made up of 15 amino acids. Trimming left V 6 bases short and J 4 bases short, with 16 bases between. Germline V gives CDR1 MDHEN, CDR2 SYDVKM. CDR3 protein: CASSPGGPRGNTIYF. The CDR3 bases are TGTGCCAGCAGCCCAGGTGGTCCTCGAGGAAACACCATATATTTT. The full variable domain, with the rest looked up from reference TRBV28 and TRBJ1-3, is DVKVTQSSRYLVKRTGEKVFLECVQDMDHENMFWYRQDPGLGLRLIYFSYDVKMKEKGDIPEGYSVSREKKERFSLILESASTNQTSMYLCASSPGGPRGNTIYFGEGSWLTVV.

The chain is built from TRBV13 and TRBJ2-7, with D unresolved. This CDR3 is built from 12 residues. Trimming pared 5 bases from V and 5 bases from J, leaving 10 bases between. Germline loops: CDR1 PRHDT, CDR2 FYEKMQ (reference sequence). The CDR3 protein is CASSLKRDEQYF. CDR3 bases: TGTGCCAGCAGCCTTAAAAGAGACGAGCAGTACTTC.

The chain links TRBV20-1 to TRBJ1-5, with TRBD1 matching over 8 bases. Trimming at V came to 3 bases and at J to 10 bases, leaving 17 bases not matched to a gene. CDR1 is DFQATT, CDR2 SNEGSKA, per germline (reference sequence). The CDR3 consists of 16 residues. The CDR3 spells CSASQGAAGVIKPQHF. The CDR3 DNA reads TGCAGTGCTAGTCAGGGGGCCGCAGGGGTAATCAAACCCCAGCATTTT.

This clone was recorded a few times. The gene calls are TRBV4-1 and TRBJ2-7, with 8 bases aligning to TRBD2. V trimming: 5 bases; J trimming: 0 bases; junction bases outside the gene matches: 6. CDR1 is MGHRA, CDR2 YSYEKL, per germline. The CDR3 covers 15 residues. CDR3 amino acids: CASSSLAESSYEQYF. CDR3 nucleotide sequence: TGCGCCAGCAGCTCACTAGCGGAGAGCTCCTACGAGCAGTACTTC.

This clone turned up a few times. This chain links TRBV6-5 with TRBJ2-5; 7 bases line up with TRBD2. The CDR3 length is 14 residues. J lost 5 bases, V lost 0 bases, and 3 bases had no gene match. In germline, CDR1 is MNHEY, CDR2 SVGAGI. The CDR3 region is CASSYSAGRETQYF. In nucleotides, the CDR3 is TGTGCCAGCAGTTACTCAGCCGGGAGGGAGACCCAGTACTTC.

The rearrangement uses TRBV7-3 and TRBJ2-4; the match to TRBD1 covers 7 bases. Looked up from germline, CDR1 is SGHTA and CDR2 is FQGTGA. V gave up 5 bases and J gave up 0 bases; unmatched junction bases: 10. This CDR3 contains 17 residues. CDR3 nucleotides: TGTGCCAGCAGCACTGACAACAGGGGTTTAGCCAAAAACATTCAGTACTTC. Protein sequence: CASSTDNRGLAKNIQYF. Combining the CDR3 with reference TRBV7-3 and TRBJ2-4 gives the whole variable domain GAGVSQTPSNKVTEKGKYVELRCDPISGHTALYWYRQSLGQGPEFLIYFQGTGAADDSGLPNDRFFAVRPEGSVSTLKIQRTERGDSAVYLCASSTDNRGLAKNIQYFGAGTRLSVL.

CDR3 sequence reads: CASSQPLAGEGDTQYF. The CDR3 DNA reads TGCGCCAGCAGCCAGCCCCTGGCAGGGGAAGGAGATACGCAGTATTTT. The rearrangement joins TRBV4-1 to TRBJ2-3; D is perhaps TRBD1 (6 bases). This CDR3 spans 16 amino acids. CDR1 and CDR2 (germline): MGHRA, YSYEKL. The ends were cut back, 3 bases at V and 5 bases at J, with 18 bases in the middle.

The chain employs TRBV12-3 or TRBV12-4 and TRBJ2-1, with D hard to call. Trimming removed 8 bases from V and 5 bases from J, with 10 bases in between. The CDR3 has 12 residues. The CDR3, as DNA: TGTGCCAGCGCGAGACTTAACAATGAGCAGTTCTTC. Residues: CASARLNNEQFF.

This clone was seen just once. The gene calls are TRBV7-3 and TRBJ2-2; 7 nucleotides align to TRBD1. The V gene end was trimmed by 5 bases and the J gene end by 6 bases; junction bases not matched to a gene: 9. CDR1 is SGHTA and CDR2 is FQGTGA in the germline V gene. The CDR3 extends over 15 amino acids. CDR3 DNA: TGTGCCAGCAGCCGACAGGGTGGTCGGGCCGGGGAGCTGTTTTTT. It specifies CASSRQGGRAGELFF.

The chain combines TRBV10-3 with TRBJ2-1, with TRBD1 matching over 8 bases. From germline, CDR1 is ENHRY and CDR2 SYGVKD. The length of the CDR3 is 18 residues. Trimming cost V 2 bases and J 8 bases; bases outside gene matches: 17. CDR3 DNA sequence: TGTGCCATCAGTGAGATCCCCCCCAGGGGGCAAGGTAGGTATGAGCAGTTCTTC. Protein product: CAISEIPPRGQGRYEQFF.

Many counts were recorded for this clone. This sequence joins TRBV27 and TRBJ1-5; possible D gene TRBD1, 6 bases. V shed 9 bases and J shed 6 bases, with 21 bases lying between them. This CDR3 has 15 residues. Germline CDR1 and CDR2: MNHEY and SMNVEV (reference sequence). The CDR3 nucleotides are TGTGCCAGGTGTCAGGGTGGGGGCGCGTTTCAGCCCCAGCATTTT. Protein: CARCQGGGAFQPQHF.

The count of this clone is one. A read error may produce the germline difference seen at one junction end. The V gene is TRBV29-1, the J gene TRBJ1-2; D call uncertain. This CDR3 has 11 amino acids. CDR1 is SQVTM and CDR2 is ANQGSEA in the germline V gene. The CDR3 is CSVDTGRARSF. Written as DNA, the CDR3 is TGCAGCGTTGATACTGGCCGTGCGCGGAGCTTC. Variable domain in full (rest from reference TRBV29-1 and TRBJ1-2): SAVISQKPSRDICQRGTSLTIQCQVDSQVTMMFWYRQQPGQSLTLIATANQGSEATYESGFVIDKFPISRPNLTFSTLTVSNMSPEDSSIYLCSVDTGRARSFGSGTRLTVV.